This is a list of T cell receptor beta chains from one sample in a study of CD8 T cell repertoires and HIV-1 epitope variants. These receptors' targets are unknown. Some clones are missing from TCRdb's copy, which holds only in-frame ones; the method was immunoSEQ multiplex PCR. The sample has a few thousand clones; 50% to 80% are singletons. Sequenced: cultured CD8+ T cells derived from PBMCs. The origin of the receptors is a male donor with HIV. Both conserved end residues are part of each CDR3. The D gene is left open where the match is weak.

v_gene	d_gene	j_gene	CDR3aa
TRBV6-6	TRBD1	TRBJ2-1	CASSYSAGGNEQFF
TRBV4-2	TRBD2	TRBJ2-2	CASSQDTRTSGRRAGELFF
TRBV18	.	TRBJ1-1	CASSQVRGGDTEAFF
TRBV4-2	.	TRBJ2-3	CASSQDPGTVLTDTQYF
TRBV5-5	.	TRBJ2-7	CASSLDYTYEQYF
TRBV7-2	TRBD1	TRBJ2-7	CASSLVGQSYEQYF
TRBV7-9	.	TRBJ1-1	CASSPRGMGASRTEAFF
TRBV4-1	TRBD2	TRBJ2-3	CASSQDPGLALSTDTQYF
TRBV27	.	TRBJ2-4	CASSFIAGAKNIQYF
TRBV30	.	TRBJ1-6	CAWRGQSNNSPLHF
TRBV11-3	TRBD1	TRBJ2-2	CASSMNGQGTGELFF
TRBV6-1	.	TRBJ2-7	CASSDQGSSYEQYF
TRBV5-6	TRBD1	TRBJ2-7	CASSFLGTATYEQYF
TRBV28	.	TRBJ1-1	CASELNTEAFF
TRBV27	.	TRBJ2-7	CASSLTEAYEQYF
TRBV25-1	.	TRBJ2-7	CASSERGLPYEQYF
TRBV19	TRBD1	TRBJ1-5	CASRGQGAVQSAQHF
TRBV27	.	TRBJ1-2	CASSFTMGNYGYTF
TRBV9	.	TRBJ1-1	CASSPLTEAFF
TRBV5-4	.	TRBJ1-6	CASSHREANSPLHF
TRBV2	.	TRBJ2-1	CASRSLDSPEQFF
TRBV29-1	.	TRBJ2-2	CSVPGPTGGGELFF